Sequencing of this T cell receptor beta chain was carried out in a study of T cell responses to AZD1222 COVID-19 vaccine (dated by TCRdb to the early 2020s). Context from the whole study: AZD1222 recipients given second doses at about 4 weeks or at about 12 weeks were pooled, since spike-specific TCR depth and breadth were not found to differ between the two schedules. TCR sequencing covered approximately 230 trial participants: 207 given two doses of AZD1222 and 26 given two doses of MenACWY control vaccine. Enrollment into the trials was organized by age into subgroups of 18-55, 56-69 and 70-plus years, and those subgroups contained roughly 140, 27 and 60 TCR-sequenced participants, respectively. General findings and caveats noted by the study authors: After two AZD1222 doses, spike-specific TCR breadth and depth were significantly higher than at day 0 and than in MenACWY recipients. No day 14 peak-response samples were available, so repertoires were characterized only after the peak T cell response. The whole spike protein was spanned by vaccine-associated CD4 TCRs, and dominant responses were seen in regions 160-218 and 743-854. The 56-69-year group was small, and its depth increase did not reach significance, likely because of low power. Nearly half of unique spike-specific TCRs reportedly recognized epitopes outside regions mutated in the B.1.351 and B.1.1.7 variants. Conclusions about previously exposed vaccinees are limited, since just a handful of AZD1222 recipients were seropositive for SARS-CoV-2 at baseline. Participants were mostly white British, with more females than males. The authors suggested clonal diversity may have been underestimated.

The table lists this clone with a count of one. Its target antigen remains unknown. Base qualities were left out, and no much larger clone turns up one base away. This sample's time point label indicates: baseline before first vaccination. Vaccinee samples came from UK trials COV001 and COV002, including a single-blind randomized controlled phase 2/3 trial of AZD1222 (ChAdOx1 nCoV-19) in healthy adults. For TCRbeta chain sequencing, PBMC samples from trial participants were taken at day 0 and at day 28 after the second dose. At the junction V is shortened by 0 bases and J by 2 bases; bases outside the gene matches: 14. The germline V gene provides CDR1 SGDLS and CDR2 YYNGEE. Including cysteine and phenylalanine, the CDR3 has 19 amino acids. Only the CDR3 region is kept as DNA, spanning 57 bases read in frame from base 1. The CDR3 regions of human TCRbeta chains were analyzed by immunosequencing. The study's own analysis went as follows. TCRs in the repertoires were matched against a reference library of SARS-CoV-2-specific TCRs that had been generated with the MIRA antigen-specificity platform. Breadth was defined as the fraction of unique TCRs that were SARS-CoV-2-associated. Depth was defined as the fraction of total T cells that were SARS-CoV-2-associated. Using the MIRA data, each spike-specific TCR was mapped to the spike region that the TCR reacts to and placed in a CD4 or CD8 class. Log10-transformed breadth and depth values were compared by one-way ANOVA with Sidak's multiple comparisons tests. TCRdb mirrors the immuneACCESS table, restricted to in-frame sequences. Some clones are absent from its copies; in checked studies, under half trace to an unresolved V gene, and the reason for the others is unknown. V, J and clone size are those of that table, while D and trimming were read from the DNA. This sample gives approximately 100,000 clones in total; more than 85% of them show up just once. In total, the top ten clones hold roughly 1.3% of the sample.

The clonotype was recovered from an adult in good health. This specimen consisted of peripheral blood, obtained on day 0 of AZD1222 vaccination. This chain is built from TRBV9 and TRBJ2-7; 10 bases in the middle match TRBD2. The CDR3 amino acid sequence is: CASSVAKREGHRSPYEQYF. The DNA sequence is as follows: TGTGCCAGCAGCGTAGCTAAGCGGGAGGGCCATCGTTCCCCCTACGAGCAGTACTTC.